Presented here are 11 T cell receptor beta chains from one specimen sequenced in a study of T cells after yellow fever vaccination. TCRdb recomputed calls from the 5' RACE reads with MiXCR, one row per CDR3 protein. The sample includes under 400,000 distinct CDR3 sequences, approximately 13% of them seen just once. Sequencing was performed on CD4+ T cells sorted from PBMCs, taken 15 days after the yellow fever booster vaccination. The receptors originated from a man aged 18 to 30 who received the YFV17D yellow fever vaccine.

This chain connects TRBV12-3 or TRBV12-4 to TRBJ1-2, with 7 bases matching TRBD1. The ends lost 7 bases at V and 6 bases at J; junction bases unmatched: 5. This CDR3 comprises 12 residues. The CDR3 DNA is TGTGCCAGCACCCTAGGGGGCAATGGCTACACCTTC. Translated, it gives CASTLGGNGYTF.

This clonotype showed up just a few times. The CDR3 DNA sequence: TGCAGTGCTTGTCCAGGGGGCTCGGGCAATCAGCCCCAGCATTTT. The encoded protein is CSACPGGSGNQPQHF. The chain uses TRBV20-1 and TRBJ1-5, with 8 bases that match TRBD1. The CDR3 sequence is 15 residues long. V lost 5 bases, J lost 2 bases, and 8 bases stayed unmatched. Germline assignment: CDR1 DFQATT and CDR2 SNEGSKA (reference sequence).

In DNA, the CDR3 is TGTGCCACCAGCAGCGGTCGACAGGGGTATCAGCCCCAGCATTTT. It is translated as CATSSGRQGYQPQHF. This rearrangement joins TRBV15 to TRBJ1-5, with 8 positions matching TRBD1. The CDR3 runs 15 residues. V gave up 3 bases and J gave up 5 bases; unmatched junction bases: 6. Germline V gives CDR1 LNHNV, CDR2 YYDKDF (reference sequence).

The chain recombines TRBV5-1 with TRBJ2-7, with D perhaps TRBD2 (5 bases). The CDR3 has 14 amino acids. Per germline, CDR1 SGHRS and CDR2 YFSETQ. V was shortened by 4 bases and J by 6 bases, with 17 bases between the two germline ends. CDR3 region: CASSMPYTGSEQYF. The CDR3 DNA follows: TGCGCCAGCAGCATGCCCTACACGGGATCCGAGCAGTACTTC.

The chain uses TRBV20-1 and TRBJ2-3; TRBD1 matches at 8 bases. V dropped 6 bases and J dropped 5; count of bases not matched to a gene: 1. The CDR3 has 11 residues. Per the germline V gene, CDR1 is DFQATT and CDR2 is SNEGSKA (reference sequence). The CDR3 region has the DNA TGCAGTGCCGGGACAGGAGATACGCAGTATTTT. Its protein is CSAGTGDTQYF.

The chain employs TRBV20-1 and TRBJ1-4; no firm D call. This CDR3 region has 13 residues. CDR1 and CDR2 (germline): DFQATT, SNEGSKA (reference sequence). V was pared by 6 bases and J by 2 bases, with 10 bases between. The DNA for the CDR3 is TGCAGTGCCGCAGGTGTGACTAATGAAAAACTGTTTTTT. It specifies CSAAGVTNEKLFF.

Ten or more counts support this clonotype. The chain combines TRBV6-1 with TRBJ2-7, with TRBD1 matching 8 bases. V shed 8 bases and J 1 base; nucleotides not matched to a gene: 4. This CDR3 region has 13 residues. Germline CDR1 reads MNHNS; CDR2 reads SASEGT. In nucleotides, the CDR3 is TGTGCCAGCCGGGACAGGAGTTCCTACGAGCAGTACTTC. Encoded protein: CASRDRSSYEQYF.

This clonotype turned up a few times. CDR3 sequence reads: CASSPDPQSSYEQYF. The CDR3 DNA is TGTGCCAGCAGTCCGGACCCTCAGAGCTCCTACGAGCAGTACTTC. The J gene is TRBJ2-7, the V gene TRBV7-3; D is uncertain. Germline V gene data show CDR1 as SGHTA and CDR2 as FQGTGA. The CDR3 is 15 amino acids. The V gene lost 6 bases and the J gene lost 0 bases, with 15 bases spanning the gap.

This clonotype was seen more than once but under ten times. The chain employs TRBV5-1 and TRBJ2-4, with 10 bases that match TRBD1. Per germline, CDR1 SGHRS and CDR2 YFSETQ. CDR3 length: 14 amino acids. After removal of 3 bases from V and 6 bases from J, the junction contained 3 bases not matched to a gene. This chain's CDR3 is CASSSGQGTNIQYF. CDR3 DNA sequence: TGCGCCAGCAGCTCGGGACAGGGGACAAACATTCAGTACTTC. The full variable domain, its missing parts supplied by reference TRBV5-1 and TRBJ2-4, is KAGVTQTPRYLIKTRGQQVTLSCSPISGHRSVSWYQQTPGQGLQFLFEYFSETQRNKGNFPGRFSGRQFSNSRSEMNVSTLELGDSALYLCASSSGQGTNIQYFGAGTRLSVL.

This clonotype was seen at least ten times. The chain carries TRBV5-1 and TRBJ2-7, with D possibly matching TRBD2 (6 bases). The CDR3 totals 16 residues. The germline CDR1 and CDR2 sequences are SGHRS and YFSETQ. The germline V and J ends were trimmed by 0 bases and 2 bases, with 15 bases remaining between them. CDR3 residues: CASSLVAGSATYEQYF. DNA for the CDR3: TGCGCCAGCAGCTTGGTAGCCGGGAGTGCAACCTACGAGCAGTACTTC.

The V gene is TRBV11-2, the J gene TRBJ2-2; D remains ambiguous. This CDR3 comprises 13 residues. With 2 bases removed from V and 4 bases from J, the gap between germline ends came to 5 bases. Germline loops: CDR1 SGHAT, CDR2 FQNNGV. The CDR3 DNA reads TGTGCCAGCAGCTTACTCACCACCGGGGAGCTGTTTTTT. Protein: CASSLLTTGELFF.